These 14 T cell receptor beta chains originate from one sample sequenced in a study of shared clonotypes between healthy human individuals (dated by TCRdb to about 2020). The library was generated by the immunoSEQ multiplex PCR assay. Here the immuneACCESS table is served through TCRdb, limited to in-frame sequences with V and J called. Missing clones are a known gap in these copies; in checked studies unresolved V genes cover under half, and the rest lacks a known reason. For this sample there are a few million clones; around 90% appear just once. The ten top clones hold around 0.14% of the sample. The sequenced material came from naive CD4+ T cells sorted from blood. Taken with the paper, the label for cell subset or site translates to: CD45RA+ positively selected. Receptors were obtained from a man aged 18 to 35 in good health.

V gene TRBV7-8 combines with J gene TRBJ1-1; D not resolved. Per the germline V gene, CDR1 is SGHVS and CDR2 is FQNEAQ. CDR3 size: 14 residues. Between the trimmed V and J ends, which lost 1 base and 10 bases, there was a span of 16 bases. CDR3 residues: CASSLDDRYGGAFF. CDR3 DNA: TGTGCCAGCAGCTTAGACGATCGTTATGGCGGAGCTTTCTTT.

This clone was recorded once. The chain has TRBV2 and TRBJ2-7, with D hard to call. This CDR3 has 14 residues. Trimming took 6 bases from V and 0 from J, leaving 12 bases between them. CDR1 is SNHLY and CDR2 is FYNNEI in the germline V gene. The CDR3 bases are TGTGCCAGCAGACGAACGGAGAGCTCCTACGAGCAGTACTTC. Amino acids: CASRRTESSYEQYF.

The chain recombines TRBV6-1 with TRBJ1-2; D call uncertain. Germline-derived CDR1 and CDR2 are MNHNS and SASEGT. Trimming stripped 6 bases from V and 0 bases from J, with 8 bases between. The CDR3 has 13 amino acids. In DNA, the CDR3 is TGTGCCAGCAGCATCCACGCTAACTATGGCTACACCTTC. Translated: CASSIHANYGYTF.

This chain joins TRBV18 and TRBJ2-2; 10 bases are a match to TRBD2. Germline values: CDR1 KGHSH, CDR2 LQKENI. The CDR3 consists of 16 residues. Trimming removed 1 base from V and 9 bases from J; junction bases left unmatched: 8. The CDR3 here is CASSPRVTSGARELFF. CDR3 sequence (DNA): TGTGCCAGCTCACCACGAGTAACTAGCGGGGCCCGGGAGCTGTTTTTT.

The J gene is TRBJ2-5, the V gene TRBV29-1, with TRBD2 matching 11 bases. V lost 3 bases, J lost 5 bases, and 5 bases stayed unmatched. Germline loops: CDR1 SQVTM, CDR2 ANQGSEA. The CDR3 totals 14 residues. The CDR3 loop reads CSVESSSGGETQYF. The CDR3 nucleotides read TGCAGCGTTGAGTCGTCTAGCGGGGGGGAGACCCAGTACTTC.

The chain links TRBV6-4 to TRBJ2-7, with D unresolved. V was pared by 5 bases and J by 4 bases, with 6 bases between. The germline V gene encodes CDR1 MRHNA and CDR2 SNTAGT. CDR3 length equals 11 residues. The DNA for the CDR3 is TGTGCCAGCAGTCCCCGGTACGAGCAGTACTTC. Encoded protein: CASSPRYEQYF.

This rearrangement joins TRBV6-6 to TRBJ2-3; D is unresolved. With 1 base removed from V and 1 base from J, the gap between germline ends came to 9 bases. The CDR3 is made up of 15 amino acids. CDR1 is MNHNY and CDR2 is SVGAGI in the germline V gene (reference sequence). CDR3 residues: CASSYWNLGTDTQYF. The CDR3 DNA sequence: TGTGCCAGCAGTTACTGGAATCTGGGCACAGATACGCAGTATTTT.

The genes are TRBV10-2 and TRBJ2-3; D is unresolved. There are 11 residues in the CDR3. V was cut by 5 bases and J by 5 bases, with 5 bases left in between. Germline assignment: CDR1 WSHSY and CDR2 SAAADI. This chain's CDR3 is CASSWKDTQYF. As DNA, the CDR3 is TGCGCCAGCAGTTGGAAAGATACGCAGTATTTT.

The J gene is TRBJ1-5, the V gene TRBV6-5; the match to TRBD1 covers 10 bases. This CDR3 contains 15 residues. Germline V gives CDR1 MNHEY, CDR2 SVGAGI. Trimming removed 5 bases from V and 5 bases from J; junction bases left unmatched: 6. The CDR3 DNA sequence: TGTGCCAGCAGTGGCCGACAGGGGGCCGATCAGCCCCAGCATTTT. Protein product: CASSGRQGADQPQHF.

The CDR3: CASSLAGSGTEAFF. Written as DNA, the CDR3 is TGCGCCAGCAGCTTGGCCGGCAGTGGCACTGAAGCTTTCTTT. This chain links TRBV5-1 with TRBJ1-1; D is undetermined. The CDR3 length is 14 residues. V lost 0 bases and J lost 4, with 10 bases in between. CDR1 SGHRS and CDR2 YFSETQ come from the germline V gene.

The chain employs TRBV10-3 and TRBJ1-5; TRBD1 matches at 8 bases. Looked up from germline, CDR1 is ENHRY and CDR2 is SYGVKD. The J segment lost 5 bases and the V segment lost 10 bases, leaving 4 bases of the junction unmatched. The CDR3 contains 12 residues. The CDR3 region has the DNA TGTGCCACCACGACAGGGGATCAGCCCCAGCATTTT. The encoded protein is CATTTGDQPQHF.

V is TRBV4-2 and J is TRBJ2-2; D gene ambiguous. Germline lookup yields CDR1 LGHNA and CDR2 YNFKEQ. V gave up 0 bases and J gave up 0 bases, with 5 bases separating them. This CDR3 has 15 amino acids. CDR3 nucleotides: TGTGCCAGCAGCCAAGACAGGACGAACACCGGGGAGCTGTTTTTT. Its translation is CASSQDRTNTGELFF.

The table lists this clone with a few counts. This chain uses TRBV7-9 with TRBJ1-5; TRBD1 matches 8 bases. V gave up 5 bases and J gave up 5 bases; unmatched junction bases: 5. The CDR3 has 14 residues. Per germline, CDR1 SEHNR and CDR2 FQNEAQ (reference sequence). The CDR3 DNA reads as TGTGCCAGCAGCCGCGACAGGGGTCATCAGCCCCAGCATTTT. This translates into CASSRDRGHQPQHF.

The J gene is TRBJ2-5, the V gene TRBV5-4; perhaps D is TRBD1 or TRBD2 (7 bases each). The CDR3 extends over 14 amino acids. Trimming removed 4 bases from V and 5 bases from J, with 15 bases in between. Germline CDR1 SGHNT, CDR2 YYREEE (reference sequence). The CDR3 loop reads CASSHDREGETQYF. Here the CDR3 DNA reads TGTGCCAGCAGCCACGACAGGGAGGGCGAGACCCAGTACTTC.